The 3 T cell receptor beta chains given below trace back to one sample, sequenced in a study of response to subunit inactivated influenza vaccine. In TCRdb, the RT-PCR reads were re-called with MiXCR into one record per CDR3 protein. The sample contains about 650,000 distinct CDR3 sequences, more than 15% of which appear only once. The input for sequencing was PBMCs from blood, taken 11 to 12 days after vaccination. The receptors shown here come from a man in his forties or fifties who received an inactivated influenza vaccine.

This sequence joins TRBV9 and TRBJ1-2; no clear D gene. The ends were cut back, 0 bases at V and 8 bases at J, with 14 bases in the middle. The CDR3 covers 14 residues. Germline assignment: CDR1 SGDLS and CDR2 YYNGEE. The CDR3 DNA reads TGTGCCAGCAGCGTAGCTTTGACGGAAGGGGGCTACACCTTC. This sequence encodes CASSVALTEGGYTF. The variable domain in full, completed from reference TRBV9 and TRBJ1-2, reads DSGVTQTPKHLITATGQRVTLRCSPRSGDLSVYWYQQSLDQGLQFLIQYYNGEERAKGNILERFSAQQFPDLHSELNLSSLELGDSALYFCASSVALTEGGYTFGSGTRLTVV.

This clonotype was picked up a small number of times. CDR3 sequence (DNA): TGCAGTGCAGTACAGGGGGCTGGGGCCAACGTCCTGACTTTC. This gives the protein CSAVQGAGANVLTF. The chain employs TRBV20-1 and TRBJ2-6, with TRBD1 matching over 8 bases. Trimming removed 6 bases from V and 2 bases from J; junction bases left unmatched: 3. The germline CDR1 and CDR2 sequences are DFQATT and SNEGSKA (reference sequence). The CDR3 is 14 residues long.

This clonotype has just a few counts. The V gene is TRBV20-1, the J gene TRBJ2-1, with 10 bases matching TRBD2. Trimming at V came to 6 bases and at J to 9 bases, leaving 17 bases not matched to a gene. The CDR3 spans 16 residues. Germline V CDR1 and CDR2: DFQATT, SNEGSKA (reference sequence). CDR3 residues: CSAPRRLAGAISEQFF. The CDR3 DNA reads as TGCAGTGCCCCTAGGCGCCTAGCGGGGGCGATCAGTGAGCAGTTCTTC.